A selection of T cell receptor beta chains follows, all from one sample in a study of blood T cell repertoires in COVID-19. Profiled with immunoSEQ multiplex PCR; TCRdb holds only in-frame clones, not every one. This table holds 150,000 to 200,000 clones, 86% found once. Sequenced input: peripheral blood. These receptors were obtained from a man aged 55 to 70 with acute or convalescent COVID-19. Each CDR3 is given with its conserved first and last residue. Clone sizes are given selectively: once, few, many, or a class where the clone is expanded.

CDR3aa | abundance | v_gene
CASSPLNEQFF | - | TRBV28
CASLPQGGWEKLFF | - | TRBV2
CATSWGGTEAFF | - | TRBV24-1
CASSPRTSGSSSYNEQFF | - | TRBV5-8
CASTGYTGELFF | few | TRBV28
CASSLVGPVTGTQYF | - | TRBV5-8
CASSVTSGPNNEQFF | - | TRBV11-2
CASSLGLQSTDTQYF | - | TRBV11-3
CASSQDRGGPGGYF | few | TRBV28
CASSSGLAGGIPGEQYF | few | TRBV5-4
CAWMSSGGIHTEAFF | - | TRBV30
CASSATGLAGETDTQYF | - | TRBV9
CASSLNGLAFEQFF | few | TRBV5-1
CASTGAGANVLTF | once | TRBV19
CASHWREGRSPLHF | - | TRBV2
CASSRAQGGFSGNTIYF | - | TRBV6-6
CASSYGTGPSYEQYF | - | TRBV3-1/TRBV3-2
CASTGQANTEAFF | - | TRBV18
CASSAMGWGAEAFF | once | TRBV7-2
CASSQDLGVNTEAFF | - | TRBV4-1
CASRGTGLGSPLHF | - | TRBV25-1
CASSRQGNTEAFF | once | TRBV6-5
CASSPGHARSPQHF | once | TRBV3-1/TRBV3-2
CASRVDSLSYEQYF | - | TRBV3-1/TRBV3-2
CASTAPGQGYEQYF | once | TRBV6-5
CASSLEGQGYNEQFF | - | TRBV7-3
CAISESRQGGEKLFF | - | TRBV10-3
CATSEPTGLAYGYTF | - | TRBV24-1
CASTRLAGDYSPLHF | - | TRBV4-1
CASTGGVRDEQYF | - | TRBV6-5
CASSQLTAGEETQYF | once | TRBV4-1
CASSEQGNTEAFF | - | TRBV7-3
CASTYSGAFF | - | TRBV28
CASSPRGLGANVLTF | - | TRBV4-1
CASSLGAGALDYGYTF | - | TRBV28
CASSLAGTPSYEQYF | once | TRBV5-1
CASSLIGSGYTF | - | TRBV11-2
CASSDRGGEQFF | - | TRBV2
CASSQGQNNYGYTF | - | TRBV4-1
CASSLRGTEAFF | - | TRBV6-5
CASSQRIQGEDNEQFF | few | TRBV16
CASSPTGSGDTQYF | - | TRBV4-2
CASRPRTESYGYTF | - | TRBV6-6
CASTRGETNYGYTF | - | TRBV3-1/TRBV3-2
CASSFGLPHQETQYF | - | TRBV28
CASSAGGAINTEAFF | - | TRBV7-2
CASSLAAHDNSPLHF | - | TRBV7-3
CASSLAPTEAFF | - | TRBV5-1
CASSRQGPGNSGNTIYF | - | TRBV9
CASTEGDVGGYTF | - | TRBV25-1
CASSEAVSKGAQPQHF | once | TRBV6-1
CASSLLTSGRGEETQYF | - | TRBV28
CASSPLRDRAMNTEAFF | few | TRBV18
CASSRQGQVNTGELFF | few | TRBV3-1/TRBV3-2